This T cell receptor beta chain originates from a study of shared clonotypes between healthy human individuals (dated by TCRdb to about 2020). Context from the whole study: The cohort included a few men and two women between 18 and 49 years of age. To estimate repertoire size and how much clonotypes are shared between individuals, the study performed deep sequencing of blood TCR repertoires from about five healthy adults. Libraries were prepared and TCR repertoires were sequenced by different laboratories using diverse techniques, in order to increase sequencing depth and limit assay-specific biases. For each donor, CD4 naive and CD4 memory were each given three plates, CD8 naive was given two plates, and CD8 memory was given one plate. Each donor's leukapheresis produced roughly between roughly 0.85 and 9.5 billion PBMCs.

For this clone: The target of this receptor is not known. The record has no base qualities; no much larger clone is one base away.

Germline trimming amounts to 8 bases on V and 2 bases on J, with 6 as the count of junction bases outside the gene matches. The germline V gene yields MNHNS for CDR1 and SASEGT for CDR2. From the cysteine through the phenylalanine, the CDR3 covers 14 amino acids. Just CDR3 DNA is preserved here, 42 bases in frame from base 1. Study-wide findings and limitations: When a few donors were compared, the shared fraction of clonotypes was 5% to 6.5% for naive CD4, less than 4% for naive CD8, roughly 2.5% for memory CD4, and around 0.37% for memory CD8. Sampling was limited to blood, and TCR repertoires in tissue likely differ from TCR repertoires in blood. Compared with non-shared clonotypes, clonotypes shared by all four sorted-subset donors had higher generation probabilities. Based on pairwise subsampling, the degree of clonotype sharing among donors was expected to be affected by sequencing depth. Incomplete sequencing was indicated by rarefaction of sorted-subset datasets, despite the large sequencing depth. Because the study included a small number of donors, the genetic and exposure-history diversity represented was limited. Larger estimated clonotype richness was generally found for naive subsets than for memory subsets.

The donors were healthy, HIV-negative adults with no recently reported acute infections or vaccinations. Only Caucasian adults living in Nashville, Tennessee, USA were represented among the donors. CD4+ T cells were enriched through magnetic negative selection, after which naive cells were positively selected on CD45RA and the remaining negative fraction served as the memory subset. After blood collection by leukapheresis, PBMCs were isolated using Ficoll-Histopaque density gradient centrifugation and then cryopreserved in the vapor phase of liquid nitrogen. Analytical flow cytometry was used to check the purity and quantity of each magnetically sorted T cell population. Each sorted fraction had its genomic DNA isolated and then quantified by UV absorbance on a Nanodrop 2000c. TCR CDR3 regions were amplified from genomic DNA by multiplex PCR using the deep immunoSEQ assay. For each cell subset, the extracted genomic DNA was distributed evenly across all wells of several immunoSEQ 96-well plates, and each plate served as one replicate. For sorted subsets, around 0.2 ug genomic DNA, equal to 30,000 to 35,000 T cell genomes, was loaded into each replicate PCR. Purified libraries were measured with a Qubit 3.0 fluorometer, size-checked on a Bioanalyzer 2100, and measured again with the KAPA Library Quantification kit. A separate single-read 150-cycle Illumina NextSeq 550 flow cell was used to sequence each immunoSEQ 96-well plate. The study's own analysis went as follows. Because only junctional sequences without quality scores were contained in the immunoSEQ output, filtering matching that applied to full-length reads could not be performed. To assign V/J genes and CDR3, sequences were annotated using PyIR, a Python wrapper for IgBLAST v1.9, with IMGT germline references. Reads were filtered out if the reads had weak V/J assignments (E-value above 1e-6), no CDR3, stop codons, out-of-frame junctions, or ambiguous translated residues. V3J clonotypes were defined as sequences sharing an identical inferred V gene, J gene, and CDR3 amino acid sequence. Percentage overlap between repertoires was computed as shared unique clonotypes divided by the size of the smaller repertoire. Richness of each repertoire was evaluated using RTK rarefaction, the Chao1 estimator, and Recon v2.1 estimates of unobserved clonotypes. For all TCRbeta clonotypes obtained by the gDNA method from four donors, generation probabilities were computed with OLGA. What TCRdb holds here is the immuneACCESS table cut down to in-frame rearrangements. Part of the clones is not present; checked against another copy, under half of the missing clones reflect an unresolved V gene, and the others are unexplained. V and J calls and clone size are those listed in that table; D and trimming were worked out from the DNA. Counted in this sample were some 1 million clones; around 74% of them appeared once. The ten largest clones add up to approximately 1.5% of the sample.

Sequencing was carried out using memory CD4+ T cells sorted from blood. The cell subset or site label, read with the paper, signifies: CD45RA-negative fraction. The chain uses TRBV6-1 and TRBJ2-4; the central 7 bases match TRBD1. The receptor was derived from a man aged 18 to 30 in good health. CDR3 region: CASAETGPKNIQYF. The DNA sequence reads TGTGCCAGCGCTGAGACAGGGCCCAAAAACATTCAGTACTTC.